These 23 T cell receptor beta chains share one sample of origin, sequenced in a study of identical twins. Each CDR3 protein gets one entry after TCRdb re-called the 5' RACE reads with MiXCR. The data hold about 920,000 distinct CDR3 sequences, with 9% to 15% observed a single time. The same data also contributed to another study, on yellow fever vaccine responses in identical twins.

Sequencing was carried out using PBMCs. All receptors come from a woman under 30 in good health.

This clonotype was observed a single time. The chain links TRBV2 to TRBJ2-7; D may correspond to TRBD1 or TRBD2 (5 bases each). V lost 6 bases, J lost 2 bases, and 17 bases lay in between. The CDR3 consists of 15 residues. Germline V gene data show CDR1 as SNHLY and CDR2 as FYNNEI. This CDR3 reads CASRTGTPAAYEQYF. DNA for the CDR3: TGTGCCAGCAGAACCGGGACGCCTGCGGCCTACGAGCAGTACTTC.

This clonotype came up many times. CDR3 nucleotide sequence: TGTGCCAGCAGTTTAGTTACGGGACCGAGGTCCTACAATGAGCAGTTCTTC. Residues: CASSLVTGPRSYNEQFF. The rearrangement uses TRBV12-3 or TRBV12-4 and TRBJ2-1; D possibly uses TRBD1 or TRBD2 (5 bases each). There are 17 residues in the CDR3. Trimming left V 1 base short and J 1 base short, with 14 bases between.

This clonotype was picked up a small number of times. The gene calls are TRBV12-3 or TRBV12-4 and TRBJ2-2, with D unclear. The V gene lost 2 bases and the J gene lost 0 bases, with 10 bases spanning the gap. This CDR3 comprises 16 residues. The CDR3 here is CASSLLGGTNTGELFF. The CDR3 DNA sequence: TGTGCCAGCAGTTTATTGGGTGGAACGAACACCGGGGAGCTGTTTTTT.

This chain links TRBV4-1 with TRBJ2-5, with 9 bases lining up with TRBD2. V lost 4 bases and J lost 5; bases outside the gene matches: 11. Germline V gene lookup returns CDR1 MGHRA and CDR2 YSYEKL. This CDR3 has 16 amino acids. The CDR3 is CASSRTSGLNTETQYF. The CDR3 coding sequence is TGCGCCAGCAGCCGAACTAGCGGGTTGAATACGGAGACCCAGTACTTC.

This clonotype was counted a few times. This chain joins TRBV6-1 and TRBJ1-1, with unresolved D. The V end lost 5 bases, the J end lost 1 base, and 11 bases lay between the germline ends. This CDR3 contains 14 residues. The germline V gene encodes CDR1 MNHNS and CDR2 SASEGT. For the CDR3, the DNA is TGTGCCAGCAGTCCCTATGAGTGGAACACTGAAGCTTTCTTT. Its protein is CASSPYEWNTEAFF.

The rearrangement links TRBV15 to TRBJ1-2; TRBD1 matches at 11 bases. The germline gives CDR1 LNHNV, CDR2 YYDKDF (reference sequence). This CDR3 region has 16 residues. V lost 0 bases, J lost 4 bases, and 4 bases stayed unmatched. This chain's CDR3 is CATSRDQDRGPYGYTF. In DNA form, the CDR3 reads TGTGCCACCAGCAGAGATCAGGACAGGGGGCCCTATGGCTACACCTTC.

The chain carries TRBV29-1 and TRBJ2-2; TRBD2 agrees at 8 bases. With 6 bases clipped from V and 1 base from J, the junction kept 4 bases outside the gene matches. CDR1 SQVTM and CDR2 ANQGSEA come from the germline V gene. The CDR3 is 14 residues long. CDR3 amino acids: CSVSGLENTGELFF. CDR3 bases: TGCAGCGTCTCGGGACTAGAGAACACCGGGGAGCTGTTTTTT.

V usage is TRBV24-1 and J usage is TRBJ2-5; 7 positions match TRBD2. Unmatched junction bases numbered 9, after V lost 4 bases and J lost 5 bases. The CDR3 length is 15 residues. From germline, CDR1 is KGHDR and CDR2 SFDVKD. In nucleotides, the CDR3 is TGTGCCACCAGTGACCCGACTAGCCGAAGGGAGACCCAGTACTTC. This sequence encodes CATSDPTSRRETQYF.

The V call is TRBV11-3, the J call TRBJ2-3; TRBD1 aligns across 10 bases. Germline values: CDR1 SGHNT, CDR2 YENEEA. There are 15 residues in the CDR3. Trimming at V came to 5 bases and at J to 5 bases, leaving 7 bases not matched to a gene. The CDR3: CASSPDRGLLDTQYF. CDR3 nucleotide sequence: TGTGCCAGCAGCCCCGACAGGGGGCTTCTAGATACGCAGTATTTT.

The genes are TRBV12-3 or TRBV12-4 and TRBJ2-1, with D possibly being TRBD2 (6 bases). The CDR3 extends over 24 amino acids. V was cut by 2 bases and J by 9 bases, with 44 bases left in between. Here the CDR3 DNA reads TGTGCCAGCAGTTTAAATTTTGGAGGGTTCGGCATCGCAAATTCGCAAAATGGGTACGGTGAGCAGTTCTTC. Amino acid sequence: CASSLNFGGFGIANSQNGYGEQFF.

This clonotype was picked up a small number of times. Here the CDR3 reads CASSTRGGRQETQYF. In DNA form, the CDR3 reads TGTGCCAGCAGCACAAGGGGCGGGCGGCAAGAGACCCAGTACTTC. The rearrangement uses TRBV27 and TRBJ2-5; the D call may be TRBD1 or TRBD2 (5 bases each). The V end was cut by 6 bases, the J end by 2 bases, with 16 bases between. The CDR3 consists of 15 residues. CDR1 and CDR2 (germline): MNHEY, SMNVEV (reference sequence).

This chain joins TRBV20-1 and TRBJ2-5, with D possibly matching TRBD1 (6 bases). The CDR3 has 14 amino acids. Between the trimmed V and J ends, which lost 7 bases and 3 bases, there was a span of 18 bases. Germline CDR1 reads DFQATT; CDR2 reads SNEGSKA (reference sequence). The CDR3 DNA follows: TGCAGTGTTCAGAGGGTGAACAGGGAAGAGACCCAGTACTTC. Its protein product is CSVQRVNREETQYF.

The chain couples TRBV4-1 to TRBJ2-1; the D is unclear. This CDR3 region has 12 residues. Trimming took 2 bases from V and 9 from J, leaving 8 bases between them. Germline-derived CDR1 and CDR2 are MGHRA and YSYEKL. The CDR3 region is CASSQPLSEQFF. CDR3 DNA sequence: TGCGCCAGCAGCCAACCTCTGTCTGAGCAGTTCTTC.

This clonotype appeared many times. The CDR3 loop is CASSLQGRKNTEAFF. CDR3 sequence (DNA): TGTGCCAGCAGCTTACAGGGACGGAAAAACACTGAAGCTTTCTTT. The chain recombines TRBV13 with TRBJ1-1; D is possibly TRBD1 (5 bases). This CDR3 has 15 amino acids. V lost 2 bases to trimming and J lost 2 bases, with 12 bases between them. CDR1 is PRHDT and CDR2 is FYEKMQ in the germline V gene (reference sequence).

This clonotype has just a few counts. J is TRBJ2-1 and V is TRBV7-6; 10 bases match TRBD2. The CDR3 runs 15 residues. After removal of 5 bases from V and 5 bases from J, the junction contained 6 bases not matched to a gene. Germline values: CDR1 SGHVS, CDR2 FNYEAQ. In nucleotides, the CDR3 is TGTGCCAGCAGCCCCATAGCGGGGGGAAACAATGAGCAGTTCTTC. Its protein product is CASSPIAGGNNEQFF.

The rearrangement links TRBV29-1 to TRBJ2-7; 12 bases are a match to TRBD2. Per the germline V gene, CDR1 is SQVTM and CDR2 is ANQGSEA. This CDR3 is 16 amino acids long. The J segment lost 3 bases and the V segment lost 4 bases, leaving 10 bases of the junction unmatched. The DNA for the CDR3 is TGCAGCGTTGTTGGACTAGCGGGACCCTCTGGCTACGAGCAGTACTTC. Residues: CSVVGLAGPSGYEQYF.

The rearrangement uses TRBV6-5 and TRBJ2-1; D is unresolved. The CDR3 runs 15 residues. Deletions cut 4 bases from V and 0 bases from J, with 10 bases between. Germline CDR1 and CDR2: MNHEY and SVGAGI. CDR3 in DNA: TGTGCCAGCAGTTCCCCAGAATACTCCTACAATGAGCAGTTCTTC. It encodes CASSSPEYSYNEQFF.

There are a few counts of this clonotype. The J gene is TRBJ1-5, the V gene TRBV29-1; a possible D gene is TRBD1 (6 bases). Germline CDR1 is SQVTM and CDR2 is ANQGSEA. V was pared by 4 bases and J by 6 bases, with 10 bases between. This CDR3 has 12 amino acids. The CDR3 nucleotides are TGCAGCGTTGTGGACAGTGGTCAGCCCCAGCATTTT. It codes for CSVVDSGQPQHF.

The chain uses TRBV4-1 and TRBJ2-3; D is uncertain. V dropped 0 bases and J dropped 0 bases, with 10 bases sitting between them. The CDR3 extends over 16 amino acids. Germline values: CDR1 MGHRA, CDR2 YSYEKL. In nucleotides, the CDR3 is TGCGCCAGCAGCCAAGATGGTGGTCCTAGCACAGATACGCAGTATTTT. This gives the protein CASSQDGGPSTDTQYF.

The gene calls are TRBV29-1 and TRBJ2-2; unclear D gene. CDR1 is SQVTM, CDR2 ANQGSEA, per germline. Trimming shortened V by 6 bases and J by 0 bases, and 5 bases separated the two germline ends. The CDR3 totals 12 residues. The chain's CDR3 is CSVGTNTGELFF. In DNA form, the CDR3 reads TGCAGCGTGGGGACGAACACCGGGGAGCTGTTTTTT.

This clonotype was detected many times. The chain combines TRBV7-6 with TRBJ2-7, with D unresolved. Germline values: CDR1 SGHVS, CDR2 FNYEAQ. The CDR3 loop spans 12 amino acids. Trimming stripped 5 bases from V and 2 bases from J, with 7 bases between. The DNA for the CDR3 is TGTGCCAGCAGCCCTAATACCTACGAGCAGTACTTC. Residues: CASSPNTYEQYF.

The rearrangement joins TRBV4-1 to TRBJ1-2, with a weak D call TRBD1 (6 bases). Trimming took off 2 bases at V and 3 bases at J, with 13 bases between the two ends. Germline lookup yields CDR1 MGHRA and CDR2 YSYEKL. This CDR3 has 15 residues. The CDR3 bases are TGCGCCAGCAGCCAACCCGGGACATCCTACTATGGCTACACCTTC. Protein: CASSQPGTSYYGYTF.

This clonotype has a handful of counts. This chain joins TRBV20-1 and TRBJ2-3; 12 bases agree with TRBD2. Per germline, CDR1 DFQATT and CDR2 SNEGSKA (reference sequence). V was clipped by 1 base and J by 8 bases; unmatched bases: 7. This CDR3 has 15 amino acids. CDR3 residues: CSARGGELAGGTQYF. CDR3 DNA: TGCAGTGCTAGAGGAGGGGAACTAGCGGGAGGTACGCAGTATTTT.